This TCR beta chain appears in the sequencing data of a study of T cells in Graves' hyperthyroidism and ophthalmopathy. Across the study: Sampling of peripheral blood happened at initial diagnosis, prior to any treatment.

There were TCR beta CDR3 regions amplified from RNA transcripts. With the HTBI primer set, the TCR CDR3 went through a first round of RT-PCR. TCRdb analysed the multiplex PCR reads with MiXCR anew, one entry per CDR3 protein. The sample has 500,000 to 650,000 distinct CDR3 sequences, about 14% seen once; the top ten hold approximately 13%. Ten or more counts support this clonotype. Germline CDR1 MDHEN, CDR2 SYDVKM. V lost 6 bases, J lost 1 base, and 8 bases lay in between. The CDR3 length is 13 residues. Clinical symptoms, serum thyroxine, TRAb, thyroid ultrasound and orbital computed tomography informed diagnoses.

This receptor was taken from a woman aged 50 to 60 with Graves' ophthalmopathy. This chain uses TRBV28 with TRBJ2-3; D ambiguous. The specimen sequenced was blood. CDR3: CASSSSGTDTQYF. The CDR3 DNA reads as TGTGCCAGCAGCTCCTCTGGCACAGATACGCAGTATTTT.